This TCR beta chain was recovered during a study of blood T cell repertoires in COVID-19. Overall study: PBMCs, B-cell-depleted T cells, or T cells were the source of the cDNA or gDNA that made up the material.

Produced via immunoSEQ multiplex PCR; TCRdb's table is partial and in-frame only. Of about 70,000 clones listed, roughly 74% are singletons. CDR1 SGHVS and CDR2 FQNEAQ come from the germline V gene. This CDR3 contains 17 residues. J lost 3 bases, V lost 4 bases, and 15 bases had no gene match. The rearrangement joins TRBV7-8 to TRBJ2-7; 7 bases map to TRBD2. Specimen: peripheral blood. This TCR derives from a human donor in a cohort sampled during active COVID-19. CDR3 protein: CASSSNSAWGGSYEQYF. Written as DNA, the CDR3 is TGTGCCAGCAGCTCAAATAGCGCCTGGGGGGGAAGCTACGAGCAGTACTTC.